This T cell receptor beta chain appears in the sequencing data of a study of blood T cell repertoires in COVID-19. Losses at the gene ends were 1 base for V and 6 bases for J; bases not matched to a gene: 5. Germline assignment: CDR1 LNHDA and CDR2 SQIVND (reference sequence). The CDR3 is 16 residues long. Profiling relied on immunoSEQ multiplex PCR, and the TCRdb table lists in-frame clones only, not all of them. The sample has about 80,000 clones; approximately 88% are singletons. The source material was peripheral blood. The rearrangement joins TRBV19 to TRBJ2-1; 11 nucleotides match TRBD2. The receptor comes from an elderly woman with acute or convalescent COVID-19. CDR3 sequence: CASSIARLAGGNEQFF. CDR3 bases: TGTGCCAGTAGTATAGCCAGGCTAGCGGGAGGCAATGAGCAGTTCTTC.